The sequence of this T cell receptor beta chain was determined in a study of T cells after yellow fever vaccination. Looking at the study overall: Each low-cell-number fraction was prepared by means of SMART-Seq v4 Ultra Low Input.

V lost 0 bases, J lost 4 bases, and 5 bases stayed unmatched. CDR1 LGHNA and CDR2 YSLEER come from the germline V gene. CDR3 length: 16 amino acids. This clonotype occurred many times. Its specificity is not known. Study-wide results and limits: Booster sampling recovered most clones from primary vaccination (96% CD4, roughly 90% CD8).

Production of TCR cDNA was by 5'RACE template switching, which also added a universal primer site and UMIs. TCRdb re-analysed the 5' RACE reads in MiXCR, keeping a single row per CDR3 protein. The top ten hold over 12% of the sample, which has 550,000 to 750,000 distinct CDR3 sequences, roughly 13% seen once. The chain employs TRBV4-3 and TRBJ2-2, with 7 bases matching TRBD1. The receptor comes from a man between 25 and 39 years old who received the YFV17D yellow fever vaccine. Sample: PBMCs, taken on the day of the yellow fever booster vaccination. The CDR3 protein is CASSQDLAGGTGELFF. The CDR3 DNA follows: TGCGCCAGCAGCCAAGATCTGGCAGGGGGCACCGGGGAGCTGTTTTTT.